These T cell receptor beta chains were read from a single sample in a study of T cells in Graves' hyperthyroidism and ophthalmopathy. TCRdb itself ran the multiplex PCR reads through MiXCR, one entry per CDR3 protein. Of hundreds of thousands of distinct CDR3 sequences listed, roughly 14% were seen once; the top ten hold 12%. The sequenced material came from blood. These receptors were obtained from a woman aged 45 to 65 with Graves' ophthalmopathy. CDR3s include the opening cysteine and the closing phenylalanine or tryptophan. The order of the fields is CDR3 DNA, CDR3 protein, V gene, J gene, clone size, D gene. The D gene is left open where the match is weak. Not every row has a clone size; where given, it reads once, few, many or a size class.

cdr3_nt: TGTGCCAGTAGTCCACGACAGGGGGGCCTAAAGACTACGCAGTATTTT; cdr3_aa: CASSPRQGGLKTTQYF; v_call: TRBV19; j_call: TRBJ2-3; clone_size: few; d_call: TRBD1
cdr3_nt: TGTGCCTGGAGTGTAGCAGCGGGATGGGTCAATGAGCAGTTCTTC; cdr3_aa: CAWSVAAGWVNEQFF; v_call: TRBV30; j_call: TRBJ2-1; clone_size: .; d_call: TRBD2
cdr3_nt: TGCGCCAGCAGCCAAGTCCATTGGGAGGAGAGACTGTGCACTGAAGCTTTCTTT; cdr3_aa: CASSQVHWEERLCTEAFF; v_call: TRBV4-3; j_call: TRBJ1-1; clone_size: few; d_call: .
cdr3_nt: TGTGCCAGCAGCCGGTTCACCGGGACGGCCTACGAGCAGTACTTC; cdr3_aa: CASSRFTGTAYEQYF; v_call: TRBV5-6; j_call: TRBJ2-7; clone_size: .; d_call: .
cdr3_nt: TGTGCCAGCAGTCCGAACGCCTACGAGCAGTACTTC; cdr3_aa: CASSPNAYEQYF; v_call: TRBV2; j_call: TRBJ2-7; clone_size: many; d_call: .
cdr3_nt: TGTGCCAGCAGTTATAACGGCGAAACCTATGGCTACACCTTC; cdr3_aa: CASSYNGETYGYTF; v_call: TRBV6-2/TRBV6-3; j_call: TRBJ1-2; clone_size: .; d_call: .
cdr3_nt: TGTGCCAGCAGCCGCAGCGGGACCTCCTACAATGAGCAGTTCTTC; cdr3_aa: CASSRSGTSYNEQFF; v_call: TRBV7-2; j_call: TRBJ2-1; clone_size: many; d_call: TRBD2
cdr3_nt: TGTGCCAGCACCCCTTCGGGCTCCTACGAGCAGTACTTC; cdr3_aa: CASTPSGSYEQYF; v_call: TRBV7-9; j_call: TRBJ2-7; clone_size: many; d_call: .
cdr3_nt: TGTGCCAGCAGCTTCGACAGAGTGAACAATGAGCAGTTCTTC; cdr3_aa: CASSFDRVNNEQFF; v_call: TRBV7-2; j_call: TRBJ2-1; clone_size: many; d_call: .
cdr3_nt: TGCGCCAGCAGCCAAATAGCGAAGAGCTCCTACAATGAGCAGTTCTTC; cdr3_aa: CASSQIAKSSYNEQFF; v_call: TRBV4-3; j_call: TRBJ2-1; clone_size: .; d_call: .
cdr3_nt: TGTGCCACCCGAGGATATGGCTACTACGAGCAGTACTTC; cdr3_aa: CATRGYGYYEQYF; v_call: TRBV6-1; j_call: TRBJ2-7; clone_size: many; d_call: .
cdr3_nt: TGTGCCACCAGTGATTTGACGCTGGGGGGGGAGACCCAGTACTTC; cdr3_aa: CATSDLTLGGETQYF; v_call: TRBV24-1; j_call: TRBJ2-5; clone_size: few; d_call: TRBD2
cdr3_nt: TGTGCCAGCAGTTACGAGGTCAGTCAGCCCCAGCATTTT; cdr3_aa: CASSYEVSQPQHF; v_call: TRBV6-9; j_call: TRBJ1-5; clone_size: few; d_call: .
cdr3_nt: TGTGCCAGCAGCTTGTCTTCAGGGAAGGACTATGGCTACACCTTC; cdr3_aa: CASSLSSGKDYGYTF; v_call: TRBV5-5; j_call: TRBJ1-2; clone_size: few; d_call: .
cdr3_nt: TGTGCCAGCAGCCAAGTAGAGGGACAACTCTCCTCCTACGAGCAGTACTTC; cdr3_aa: CASSQVEGQLSSYEQYF; v_call: TRBV3-1; j_call: TRBJ2-7; clone_size: many; d_call: .
cdr3_nt: TGTGCCAGCTCACCATCACTGAACACTGAAGCTTTCTTT; cdr3_aa: CASSPSLNTEAFF; v_call: TRBV18; j_call: TRBJ1-1; clone_size: many; d_call: .
cdr3_nt: TGTGCCATCAGCAGACTAGCGGGACAGGATACGCAGTATTTT; cdr3_aa: CAISRLAGQDTQYF; v_call: TRBV10-3; j_call: TRBJ2-3; clone_size: many; d_call: TRBD2
cdr3_nt: TGTGCCAGCAGTAGGACAGAGCTCTATGGCTACACCTTC; cdr3_aa: CASSRTELYGYTF; v_call: TRBV6-1; j_call: TRBJ1-2; clone_size: many; d_call: .
cdr3_nt: TGCGCCAGCAGCACAGCCGGGACTAGTGATACGCAGTATTTT; cdr3_aa: CASSTAGTSDTQYF; v_call: TRBV5-1; j_call: TRBJ2-3; clone_size: .; d_call: TRBD2
cdr3_nt: TGTGCCAGCAGCCCGCCCCCAAGTTTCAACACCGGGGAGCTGTTTTTT; cdr3_aa: CASSPPPSFNTGELFF; v_call: TRBV11-2; j_call: TRBJ2-2; clone_size: many; d_call: .
cdr3_nt: TGTGCCAGCAGTTACTTAGCCGGGACAGGGGATTACACTGAAGCTTTCTTT; cdr3_aa: CASSYLAGTGDYTEAFF; v_call: TRBV6-2/TRBV6-3; j_call: TRBJ1-1; clone_size: many; d_call: TRBD1
cdr3_nt: TGTGCCAGCACCAGAGGCTACGAGCAGCACTTC; cdr3_aa: CASTRGYEQHF; v_call: TRBV28; j_call: TRBJ2-7; clone_size: .; d_call: .
cdr3_nt: TGTGCCAGCAGACCAGGCACAGATACGCAGTATTTT; cdr3_aa: CASRPGTDTQYF; v_call: TRBV27; j_call: TRBJ2-3; clone_size: many; d_call: .
cdr3_nt: TGCAGTGCTAGAGGGGGACTAGCGGGAGTTGACCCAGAGACCCAGTACTTC; cdr3_aa: CSARGGLAGVDPETQYF; v_call: TRBV20-1; j_call: TRBJ2-5; clone_size: .; d_call: TRBD2
cdr3_nt: TGTGCCAGCAGCGCCGGGACAGGGGGCCACTATGGCTACACCTTC; cdr3_aa: CASSAGTGGHYGYTF; v_call: TRBV7-9; j_call: TRBJ1-2; clone_size: .; d_call: TRBD1
cdr3_nt: TGTGCCAGCAGTTTATCCGGGACAGGGGTTGATCGCTACACCTTC; cdr3_aa: CASSLSGTGVDRYTF; v_call: TRBV27; j_call: TRBJ1-2; clone_size: many; d_call: TRBD1
cdr3_nt: TGTGCCATCAGTGCCCAACCGGGACAGCAAGAGACCCAGTACTTC; cdr3_aa: CAISAQPGQQETQYF; v_call: TRBV10-3; j_call: TRBJ2-5; clone_size: many; d_call: TRBD1
cdr3_nt: TGTGCCAGCAGTTGGAGCAGGGGCGATCAGCCCCAGCATTTT; cdr3_aa: CASSWSRGDQPQHF; v_call: TRBV6-2/TRBV6-3; j_call: TRBJ1-5; clone_size: .; d_call: .
cdr3_nt: TGTGCCAGCATTACGAACCTCAGCCCCTACAATGAGCAGTTCTTC; cdr3_aa: CASITNLSPYNEQFF; v_call: TRBV28; j_call: TRBJ2-1; clone_size: many; d_call: .
cdr3_nt: TGCGCCAGCAGCCCGGGGGCTAGCGGGCAAGAGACCCAGTACTTC; cdr3_aa: CASSPGASGQETQYF; v_call: TRBV5-1; j_call: TRBJ2-5; clone_size: .; d_call: TRBD2
cdr3_nt: TGTGCCAGCTCAACAACAGGGGCTGGGGCCAACGTCCTGACTTTC; cdr3_aa: CASSTTGAGANVLTF; v_call: TRBV18; j_call: TRBJ2-6; clone_size: many; d_call: TRBD1
cdr3_nt: TGTGCCAGCAGTTTCCGGGCAAATTGGGGAGATACGCAGTATTTT; cdr3_aa: CASSFRANWGDTQYF; v_call: TRBV27; j_call: TRBJ2-3; clone_size: .; d_call: .
cdr3_nt: TGTGCCAGCTCACCACCGTCAGTTGACCCAAGGACAGGGGAGTATGGCTACACCTTC; cdr3_aa: CASSPPSVDPRTGEYGYTF; v_call: TRBV18; j_call: TRBJ1-2; clone_size: .; d_call: TRBD1
cdr3_nt: TGCAGTGCACCGACCGGGACTAGCTCGTACGAGCAGTACTTC; cdr3_aa: CSAPTGTSSYEQYF; v_call: TRBV20-1; j_call: TRBJ2-7; clone_size: many; d_call: TRBD2
cdr3_nt: TGTGCCAGCAGTAAGAACGGGGCCTGGGGGGAGTTCTTC; cdr3_aa: CASSKNGAWGEFF; v_call: TRBV12-3/TRBV12-4; j_call: TRBJ2-1; clone_size: few; d_call: .
cdr3_nt: TGTGCCAGCATACCCATGGATCGCGGCTACGAGCAGTACTTC; cdr3_aa: CASIPMDRGYEQYF; v_call: TRBV6-1; j_call: TRBJ2-7; clone_size: .; d_call: .
cdr3_nt: TGTGCCAGCGGGGATTCTGGGGACAGGGACCGCACAGATACGCAGTATTTT; cdr3_aa: CASGDSGDRDRTDTQYF; v_call: TRBV2; j_call: TRBJ2-3; clone_size: .; d_call: TRBD1